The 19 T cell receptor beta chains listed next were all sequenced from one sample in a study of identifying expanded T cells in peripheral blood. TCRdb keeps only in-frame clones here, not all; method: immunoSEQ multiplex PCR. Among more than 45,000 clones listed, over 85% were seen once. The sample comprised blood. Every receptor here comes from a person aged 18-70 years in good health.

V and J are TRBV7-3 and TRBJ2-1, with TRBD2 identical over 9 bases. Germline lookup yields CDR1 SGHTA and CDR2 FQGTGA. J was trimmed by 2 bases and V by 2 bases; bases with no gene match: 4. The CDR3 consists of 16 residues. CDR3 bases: TGTGCCAGCAGCTTACAGGGGACTAGCCCCTACAATGAGCAGTTCTTC. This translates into CASSLQGTSPYNEQFF.

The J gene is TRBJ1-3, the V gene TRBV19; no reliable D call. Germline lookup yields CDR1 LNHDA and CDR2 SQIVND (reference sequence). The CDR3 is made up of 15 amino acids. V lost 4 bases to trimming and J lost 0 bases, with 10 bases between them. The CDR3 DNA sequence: TGTGCCAGTAGTAATCCGGGGTACTCTGGAAACACCATATATTTT. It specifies CASSNPGYSGNTIYF.

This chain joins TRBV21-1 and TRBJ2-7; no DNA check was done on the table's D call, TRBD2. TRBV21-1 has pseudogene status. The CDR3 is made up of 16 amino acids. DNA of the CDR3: TGTGCCAGCAGCCAGGCCGGGACTAGCAACATTTACGAGCAGTACTTC. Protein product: CASSQAGTSNIYEQYF.

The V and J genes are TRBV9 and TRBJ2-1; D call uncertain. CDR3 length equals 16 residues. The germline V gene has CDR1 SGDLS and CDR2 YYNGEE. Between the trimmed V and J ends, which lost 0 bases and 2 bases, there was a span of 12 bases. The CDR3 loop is CASSVEPGPPYNEQFF. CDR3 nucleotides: TGTGCCAGCAGCGTAGAGCCAGGACCTCCCTACAATGAGCAGTTCTTC.

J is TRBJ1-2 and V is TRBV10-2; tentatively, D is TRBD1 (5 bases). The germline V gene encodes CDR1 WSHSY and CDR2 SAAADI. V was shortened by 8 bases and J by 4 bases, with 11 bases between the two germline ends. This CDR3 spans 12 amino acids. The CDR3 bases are TGCGCCAGCCCAGACAGTTCCTATGGCTACACCTTC. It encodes CASPDSSYGYTF.

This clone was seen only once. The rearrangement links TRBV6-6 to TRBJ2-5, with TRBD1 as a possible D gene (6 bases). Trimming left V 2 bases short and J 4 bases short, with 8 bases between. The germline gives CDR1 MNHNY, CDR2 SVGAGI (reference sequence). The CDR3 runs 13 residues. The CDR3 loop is CASSYVDRETQYF. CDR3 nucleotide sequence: TGTGCCAGCAGTTACGTGGACAGAGAGACCCAGTACTTC.

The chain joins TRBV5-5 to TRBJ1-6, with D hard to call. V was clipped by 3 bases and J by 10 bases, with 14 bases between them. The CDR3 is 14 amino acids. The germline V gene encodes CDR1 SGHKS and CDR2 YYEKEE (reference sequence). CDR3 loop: CASSSGPEPSPLHF. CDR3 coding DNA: TGTGCCAGCAGCTCCGGGCCAGAGCCCTCACCCCTCCACTTT.

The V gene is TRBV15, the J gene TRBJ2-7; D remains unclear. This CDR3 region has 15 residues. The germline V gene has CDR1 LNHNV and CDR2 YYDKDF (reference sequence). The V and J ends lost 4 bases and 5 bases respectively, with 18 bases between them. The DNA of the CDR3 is TGTGCCACCAGCACGTCCCGGGCCCAAAGTGACGAGCAGTACTTC. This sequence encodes CATSTSRAQSDEQYF.

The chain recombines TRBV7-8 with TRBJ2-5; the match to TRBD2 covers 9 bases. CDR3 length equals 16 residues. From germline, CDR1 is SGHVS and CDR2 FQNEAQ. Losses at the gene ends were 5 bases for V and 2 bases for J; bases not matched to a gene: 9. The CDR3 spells CASSHYRLAGQETQYF. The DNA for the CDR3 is TGTGCCAGCAGCCATTATCGGCTAGCGGGGCAAGAGACCCAGTACTTC.

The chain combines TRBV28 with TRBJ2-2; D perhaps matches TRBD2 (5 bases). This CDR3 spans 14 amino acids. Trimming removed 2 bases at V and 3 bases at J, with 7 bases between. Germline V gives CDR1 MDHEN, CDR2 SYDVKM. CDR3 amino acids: CASSLTRDTGELFF. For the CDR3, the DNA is TGTGCCAGCAGTTTAACGAGGGACACCGGGGAGCTGTTTTTT.

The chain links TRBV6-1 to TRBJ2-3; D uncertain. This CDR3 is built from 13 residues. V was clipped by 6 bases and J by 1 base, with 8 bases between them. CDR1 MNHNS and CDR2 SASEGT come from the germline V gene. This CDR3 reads CASRPRGTDTQYF. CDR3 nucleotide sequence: TGTGCCAGCAGGCCTAGAGGCACAGATACGCAGTATTTT.

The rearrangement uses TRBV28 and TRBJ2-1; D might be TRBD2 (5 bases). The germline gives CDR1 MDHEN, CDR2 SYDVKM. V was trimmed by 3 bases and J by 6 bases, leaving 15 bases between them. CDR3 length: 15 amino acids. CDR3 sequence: CASSLRAIYPNEQFF. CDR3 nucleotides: TGTGCCAGCAGTTTGCGGGCAATTTACCCCAATGAGCAGTTCTTC.

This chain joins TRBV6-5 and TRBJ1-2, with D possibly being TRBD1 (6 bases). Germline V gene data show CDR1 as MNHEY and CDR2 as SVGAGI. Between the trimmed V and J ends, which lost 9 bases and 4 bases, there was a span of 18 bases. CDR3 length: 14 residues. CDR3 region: CASGRQDPLYGYTF. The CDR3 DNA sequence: TGTGCCAGTGGGAGACAGGATCCACTCTATGGCTACACCTTC.

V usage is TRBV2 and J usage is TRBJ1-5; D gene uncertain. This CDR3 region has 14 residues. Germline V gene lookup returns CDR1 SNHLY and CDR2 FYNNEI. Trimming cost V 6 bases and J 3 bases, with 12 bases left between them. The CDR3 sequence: CASRKATDNQPQHF. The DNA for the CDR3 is TGTGCCAGCAGGAAGGCGACGGACAATCAGCCCCAGCATTTT.

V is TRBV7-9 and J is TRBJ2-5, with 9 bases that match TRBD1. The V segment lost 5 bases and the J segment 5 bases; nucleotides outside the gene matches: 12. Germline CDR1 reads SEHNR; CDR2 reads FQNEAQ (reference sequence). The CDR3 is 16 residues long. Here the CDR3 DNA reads TGTGCCAGCAGCCCGGGGACAGGGTCTAGGGTGGAGACCCAGTACTTC. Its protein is CASSPGTGSRVETQYF.

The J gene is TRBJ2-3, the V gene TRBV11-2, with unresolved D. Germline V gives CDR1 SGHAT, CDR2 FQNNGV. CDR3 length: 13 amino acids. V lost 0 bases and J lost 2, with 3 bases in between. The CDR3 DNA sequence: TGTGCCAGCAGCTTAGACTACACAGATACGCAGTATTTT. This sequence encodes CASSLDYTDTQYF.

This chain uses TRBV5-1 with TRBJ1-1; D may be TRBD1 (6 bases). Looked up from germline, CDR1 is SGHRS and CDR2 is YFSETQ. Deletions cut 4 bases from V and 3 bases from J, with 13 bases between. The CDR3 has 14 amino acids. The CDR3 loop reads CASSRLPGDTEAFF. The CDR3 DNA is TGCGCCAGCAGCCGGCTACCAGGGGACACTGAAGCTTTCTTT.

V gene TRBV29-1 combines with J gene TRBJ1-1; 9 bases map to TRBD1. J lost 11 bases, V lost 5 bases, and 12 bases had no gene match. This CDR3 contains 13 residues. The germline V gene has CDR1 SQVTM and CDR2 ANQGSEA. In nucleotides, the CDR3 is TGCAGCGTTAACGGGGGACAGGGAACGGCGGCTTTCTTT. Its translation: CSVNGGQGTAAFF.

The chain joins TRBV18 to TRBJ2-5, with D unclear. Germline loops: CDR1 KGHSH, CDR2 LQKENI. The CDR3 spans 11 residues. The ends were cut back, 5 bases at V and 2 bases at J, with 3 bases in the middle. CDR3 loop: CASSKQETQYF. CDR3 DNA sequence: TGTGCCAGCTCAAAACAAGAGACCCAGTACTTC.